Shown below are 20 T cell receptor beta chains from a single sample sequenced in a study of tumor-infiltrating lymphocytes in primary liver carcinoma. cDNA specific to TCR beta was made from around 530 ng of total RNA, with a constant-region primer employed for priming. Investigators got TCR beta libraries out of three nested multiplex PCR rounds, done with slightly modified ARM-PCR. The two initial PCR rounds, ten to eleven cycles each, used TRBV1-TRBV30 forward and C-beta reverse primers. TCRdb re-derived calls from the multiplex PCR reads in MiXCR, one entry per CDR3 protein. The sample lists approximately 310,000 distinct CDR3 sequences, approximately 65% occurring once. Germline DNA was also extracted, and blood RNA was taken from unsorted whole blood. Source material: peripheral blood. These receptor sequences come from a man aged 40-49 years with primary liver carcinoma and hepatitis B virus infection.

A word on this clonotype: At one end the junction does not follow the germline gene, possibly because of a read error. This chain links TRBV6-1 with TRBJ2-7; D ambiguous. The germline CDR1 and CDR2 sequences are MNHNS and SASEGT. CDR3 length equals 14 residues. Here the CDR3 reads CTSRSAWFAYEQYF. In DNA form, the CDR3 reads TGTACCAGCAGATCGGCATGGTTTGCGTACGAGCAGTACTTC.

Comment on this clonotype: One end of the junction varies from germline; a read error may be responsible. DNA for the CDR3: TGTGCCAGCAGCCAATCTCCGGGAGGCTCCTACGACCAGTATTTC. The encoded protein is CASSQSPGGSYDQYF. This chain uses TRBV4-2 with TRBJ2-7; 7 bases map to TRBD2. The CDR3 loop spans 15 amino acids. Looked up from germline, CDR1 is LGHNA and CDR2 is YNFKEQ.

The chain combines TRBV6-5 with TRBJ2-7; weak D call: TRBD2 (6 bases). This CDR3 has 14 residues. The germline V and J ends were trimmed by 4 bases and 2 bases, with 12 bases remaining between them. Germline values: CDR1 MNHEY, CDR2 SVGAGI. This CDR3 reads CASSSWDSTYEQYF. The CDR3 DNA is TGTGCCAGCAGTTCTTGGGACTCCACCTACGAGCAGTACTTC.

Of note for this clonotype: The junction differs from germline at one of its ends, possibly a read error. The rearrangement joins TRBV6-1 to TRBJ2-4; weak D call: TRBD1 (6 bases). This CDR3 has 14 amino acids. Germline V lookup: CDR1 MNHNS, CDR2 SASEGT. The CDR3 sequence is CAISEAGVKNVQYF. The DNA for the CDR3 is TGTGCCATCAGTGAAGCAGGGGTCAAAAACGTTCAGTACTTC.

The chain combines TRBV7-8 with TRBJ1-1; D remains unclear. Germline V gene sequence: CDR1 SGHVS, CDR2 FQNEAQ. V shed 2 bases and J shed 8 bases, with 12 bases lying between them. The CDR3 runs 13 residues. CDR3 nucleotides: TGTGCCAGCAGCTTATCCACCTTCTTGGAAGCTTTCTTT. This encodes CASSLSTFLEAFF.

In DNA, the CDR3 is TGTGCCATCAGTACTAGAGGGCCTAGCTCCTACAATGAGCAGTTCTTC. Protein sequence: CAISTRGPSSYNEQFF. The chain employs TRBV10-3 and TRBJ2-1; the D gene is possibly TRBD2 (5 bases). The CDR3 is made up of 16 amino acids. V lost 5 bases and J 0 bases, leaving 14 bases between the germline ends. The germline CDR1 and CDR2 sequences are ENHRY and SYGVKD.

This clonotype was counted only a few times. The V gene is TRBV5-6, the J gene TRBJ2-2; D may be TRBD2 (5 bases). The germline V and J ends were trimmed by 4 bases and 2 bases, with 12 bases remaining between them. The CDR3 runs to 15 residues. Germline V gives CDR1 SGHDT, CDR2 YYEEEE. Here the CDR3 reads CASSPELANTGELFF. Written as DNA, the CDR3 is TGTGCCAGCAGCCCTGAGCTAGCCAACACCGGGGAGCTGTTTTTT.

This clonotype has a single count. The chain links TRBV6-1 to TRBJ1-5; 7 bases are a match to TRBD1. Looked up from germline, CDR1 is MNHNS and CDR2 is SASEGT. CDR3 length: 16 residues. V lost 9 bases to trimming and J lost 0 bases; unmatched junction nucleotides: 11. The CDR3 here is CASIGRQGISNQPQHF. The CDR3 DNA follows: TGTGCCAGTATTGGGCGACAGGGAATTAGCAATCAGCCCCAGCATTTT.

Comment on this clonotype: The junction shows a germline mismatch at one end, possibly a read error. The J gene is TRBJ1-5, the V gene TRBV23-1, with D possibly being TRBD1 (5 bases). TRBV23-1 is an ORF for which the function is uncertain. There are 15 residues in the CDR3. The CDR3 region is CTSRQPGRANQPQHF. DNA for the CDR3: TGCACCAGCAGACAACCCGGCAGGGCAAATCAGCCCCAGCATTTT.

Notes on this clonotype: Since a much larger clone is just one base distant, this may be a read error. This chain connects TRBV5-4 to TRBJ2-1; no clear D gene. The CDR3 totals 16 residues. Germline V gene data show CDR1 as SGHNT and CDR2 as YYREEE (reference sequence). The V end lost 3 bases, the J end lost 1 base, and 14 bases lay between the germline ends. The DNA of the CDR3 is TGTGCCAGCAGCTGGGAACTGGCGAGATCCTACAATGAGCAGTTCTTC. Translation: CASSWELARSYNEQFF.

This chain joins TRBV5-4 and TRBJ2-5; D is perhaps TRBD2 (6 bases). The V gene's germline CDR1 is SGHNT and CDR2 YYREEE (reference sequence). This CDR3 contains 14 residues. V was shortened by 4 bases and J by 9 bases, with 19 bases between the two germline ends. The CDR3 region has the DNA TGTGCCAGCAGCACGGAGGGACGGGGCCAACCCCAGTACTTC. As protein: CASSTEGRGQPQYF. Supplemented by reference TRBV5-4 and TRBJ2-5, the full variable domain reads ETGVTQSPTHLIKTRGQQVTLRCSSQSGHNTVSWYQQALGQGPQFIFQYYREEENGRGNFPPRFSGLQFPNYSSELNVNALELDDSALYLCASSTEGRGQPQYFGPGTRLLVL.

This chain links TRBV7-6 with TRBJ2-1; 10 bases line up with TRBD2. Trimming removed 3 bases from V and 4 bases from J; junction bases left unmatched: 15. Germline CDR1 reads SGHVS; CDR2 reads FNYEAQ. This CDR3 contains 19 residues. The CDR3 spells CASSLSTRVSGGPYNEQFF. The CDR3 DNA reads as TGTGCCAGCAGCTTGTCGACACGAGTTAGCGGGGGGCCTTACAATGAGCAGTTCTTC.

The V call is TRBV2, the J call TRBJ2-1; D not resolved. Germline assignment: CDR1 SNHLY and CDR2 FYNNEI. Deletions cut 7 bases from V and 6 bases from J, with 10 bases between. The CDR3 is 12 amino acids. The CDR3 here is CASTPERNEQFF. The DNA for the CDR3 is TGTGCCAGCACCCCCGAGCGCAATGAGCAGTTCTTC.

This clonotype was detected many times. The genes are TRBV11-2 and TRBJ2-2; maybe TRBD1 (6 bases). Germline lookup yields CDR1 SGHAT and CDR2 FQNNGV. Trimming shortened V by 1 base and J by 1 base, and 13 bases separated the two germline ends. The CDR3 spans 17 residues. Here the CDR3 DNA reads TGTGCCAGCAGCTTAGGGGTTTGGGACAAGAACACCGGGGAGCTGTTTTTT. It yields the protein CASSLGVWDKNTGELFF. Looking up the rest from reference TRBV11-2 and TRBJ2-2 gives the full variable domain: EAGVAQSPRYKIIEKRQSVAFWCNPISGHATLYWYQQILGQGPKLLIQFQNNGVVDDSQLPKDRFSAERLKGVDSTLKIQPAKLEDSAVYLCASSLGVWDKNTGELFFGEGSRLTVL.

The table lists this clonotype with a few counts. The chain employs TRBV12-3 or TRBV12-4 and TRBJ2-2; D call uncertain. With 2 bases removed from V and 2 bases from J, the gap between germline ends came to 6 bases. This CDR3 contains 14 residues. CDR3 loop: CASSLTSNTGELFF. Written as DNA, the CDR3 is TGTGCCAGCAGTTTAACCTCCAACACCGGGGAGCTGTTTTTT.

The V and J genes are TRBV10-3 and TRBJ2-5, with 7 bases aligning to TRBD1. The V gene end was trimmed by 4 bases and the J gene end by 7 bases; junction bases not matched to a gene: 9. The CDR3 covers 14 residues. The germline V gene encodes CDR1 ENHRY and CDR2 SYGVKD. The CDR3 loop is CAISASGTEGTQYF. Here the CDR3 DNA reads TGTGCCATCAGTGCGTCCGGGACAGAAGGGACCCAGTACTTC.

On this clonotype: Given a much more abundant clone one base away, this may be a read error. This chain links TRBV6-6 with TRBJ1-3; D is ambiguous. The V gene's germline CDR1 is MNHNY and CDR2 SVGAGI (reference sequence). Trimming took 3 bases from V and 9 from J, leaving 6 bases between them. The CDR3 extends over 11 amino acids. The CDR3 spells CASSYEGTIYF. Here the CDR3 DNA reads TGTGCCAGCAGTTATGAGGGCACCATATATTTT.

In the case of this clonotype: Lacking the conserved final phenylalanine or tryptophan, this CDR3 likely reflects a read error. The chain carries TRBV28 and TRBJ1-2; possibly TRBD1 for D (6 bases). CDR1 is MDHEN and CDR2 is SYDVKM in the germline V gene. Trimming cost V 4 bases and J 2 bases, with 8 bases left between them. The CDR3 loop spans 13 amino acids. The CDR3 nucleotides are TGTGCCAGCAGTTCCGACAGGAACTATGGCTACACCGTC. Translated, it gives CASSSDRNYGYTV.

The chain has TRBV30 and TRBJ1-2, with D unclear. The CDR3 runs 12 residues. CDR1 is GTSNPN, CDR2 SVGIG, per germline (reference sequence). V was pared by 4 bases and J by 0 bases, with 6 bases between. CDR3 in DNA: TGTGCCTGGATGAAGGCTAACTATGGCTACACCTTC. Amino acids: CAWMKANYGYTF.

This clonotype was counted only a few times. Compared with germline, one end of the junction differs, possibly owing to a read error. The chain employs TRBV10-3 and TRBJ2-1, with TRBD1 matching over 7 bases. CDR1 is ENHRY, CDR2 SYGVKD, per germline. The CDR3 has 14 residues. CDR3 sequence (DNA): TGTGCCGTCAGTGTCCGGGACAGCCACAATGAGCAGTTCTTC. Its translation is CAVSVRDSHNEQFF.